Listed here are 21 T cell receptor beta chains from one sample, sequenced in a study of T cells after yellow fever vaccination. In TCRdb, the 5' RACE reads were re-called with MiXCR into one record per CDR3 protein. Among 250,000 or so distinct CDR3 sequences listed, more than 3.5% were seen once. The source material was PBMCs, sampled 15 days after the yellow fever booster vaccination. These receptors came from a man aged 18 to 30 who received the YFV17D yellow fever vaccine.

V is TRBV7-2 and J is TRBJ2-1, with unresolved D. Trimming stripped 4 bases from V and 0 bases from J, with 10 bases between. Germline V gene sequence: CDR1 SGHTA, CDR2 FQGNSA. The CDR3 runs 15 residues. The CDR3 loop reads CASSYGVSSYNEQFF. As DNA, the CDR3 is TGTGCCAGCAGCTACGGAGTAAGCTCCTACAATGAGCAGTTCTTC.

This clonotype was seen at least ten times. CDR3 bases: TGTGCCAGCTGGGACAGGGGGGGAGGGACAGATACGCAGTATTTT. Translating it yields CASWDRGGGTDTQYF. J is TRBJ2-3 and V is TRBV28, with 11 bases aligning to TRBD1. Trimming took 8 bases from V and 3 from J; bases not matched to a gene: 7. The CDR3 consists of 15 residues. Germline V gene sequence: CDR1 MDHEN, CDR2 SYDVKM.

This clonotype showed up many times. This chain connects TRBV7-9 to TRBJ2-2, with D maybe TRBD1 (6 bases). Germline-derived CDR1 and CDR2 are SEHNR and FQNEAQ (reference sequence). The CDR3 covers 14 residues. Trimming removed 4 bases from V and 8 bases from J, with 14 bases in between. Here the CDR3 reads CASSSKDSLGELFF. The CDR3 nucleotides are TGTGCCAGCAGCTCAAAGGACAGTCTAGGGGAGCTGTTTTTT.

This clonotype was seen at least ten times. The J gene is TRBJ2-3, the V gene TRBV3-1, with D perhaps assigned TRBD1 or TRBD2 (5 bases each). The CDR3 runs 14 residues. In germline, CDR1 is LGHDT, CDR2 YNNKEL (reference sequence). Trimming took 4 bases from V and 2 from J, leaving 10 bases between them. CDR3 loop: CASSRRDDTDTQYF. The CDR3 DNA reads as TGTGCCAGCAGCCGCCGGGACGACACAGATACGCAGTATTTT.

In this sample, this clonotype turned up a few times. The V call is TRBV7-9, the J call TRBJ2-3, with D possibly being TRBD1 (5 bases). The CDR3 sequence is 13 residues long. In germline, CDR1 is SEHNR, CDR2 FQNEAQ (reference sequence). Trimming pared 5 bases from V and 6 bases from J, leaving 12 bases between. Written as DNA, the CDR3 is TGTGCCAGCAGCCTTCTAGGGGTCGATACGCAGTATTTT. Protein sequence: CASSLLGVDTQYF.

This clonotype was recorded at least ten times. J is TRBJ2-2 and V is TRBV20-1; a possible D gene is TRBD2 (6 bases). The V gene lost 3 bases and the J gene lost 1 base, with 15 bases spanning the gap. This CDR3 region has 16 residues. CDR1 DFQATT and CDR2 SNEGSKA come from the germline V gene (reference sequence). This chain's CDR3 is CSASRGGLLNTGELFF. The CDR3 DNA reads TGCAGTGCTAGTAGGGGCGGACTATTGAACACCGGGGAGCTGTTTTTT.

This clonotype was observed at least ten times. J is TRBJ1-4 and V is TRBV7-6; D call uncertain. Looked up from germline, CDR1 is SGHVS and CDR2 is FNYEAQ. The V gene lost 3 bases and the J gene lost 8 bases, with 16 bases spanning the gap. CDR3 length: 15 amino acids. The chain's CDR3 is CASSFRAGLGEKLFF. The CDR3 DNA follows: TGTGCCAGCAGCTTCCGTGCGGGGTTGGGGGAAAAACTGTTTTTT.

This clonotype was counted many times. The chain employs TRBV20-1 and TRBJ2-7; either TRBD1 or TRBD2 may fit D (6 bases each). Trimming took off 2 bases at V and 7 bases at J, with 15 bases between the two ends. The CDR3 totals 13 residues. From germline, CDR1 is DFQATT and CDR2 SNEGSKA (reference sequence). CDR3 coding DNA: TGCAGTGCTAGAAGACCAGGGGCGGGGGAGCAGTACGTC. This codes for CSARRPGAGEQYV.

This clonotype was observed many times. The V gene is TRBV20-1, the J gene TRBJ1-2; 8 positions match TRBD1. V shed 6 bases, J shed 4 bases, and the junction held 7 bases outside the gene matches. This CDR3 is 13 amino acids long. From germline, CDR1 is DFQATT and CDR2 SNEGSKA (reference sequence). CDR3 DNA: TGCAGTGCCCTCAACAGGGGGGGCTATGGCTACACCTTC. It codes for CSALNRGGYGYTF.

In its sample, this clonotype was seen many times. The rearrangement joins TRBV7-9 to TRBJ2-7; TRBD1 agrees at 7 bases. V dropped 7 bases and J dropped 2; count of bases not matched to a gene: 8. This CDR3 is built from 14 residues. Germline values: CDR1 SEHNR, CDR2 FQNEAQ (reference sequence). For the CDR3, the DNA is TGTGCCAGCATCTCGAGGGGGCCAACCTACGAGCAGTACTTC. Its translation is CASISRGPTYEQYF.

V usage is TRBV3-2 and J usage is TRBJ1-5. TRBV3-2 has pseudogene status. The CDR3 has 15 residues. CDR3 bases: TGTGCCAGCAGCCAAGAAATCTATAGCAATCAGCCCCAGCATTTT. This translates into CASSQEIYSNQPQHF.

Ten or more counts support this clonotype. This rearrangement joins TRBV20-1 to TRBJ1-2, with TRBD1 matching 9 bases. Per germline, CDR1 DFQATT and CDR2 SNEGSKA (reference sequence). V shed 1 base and J 4 bases; nucleotides not matched to a gene: 13. The CDR3 is made up of 17 amino acids. CDR3 coding DNA: TGCAGTGCTAGAGGGACCCCGGGACAGGGTGTTTTCTATGGCTACACCTTC. Residues: CSARGTPGQGVFYGYTF.

This clonotype was found many times. The chain is built from TRBV11-2 and TRBJ2-1; the match to TRBD1 covers 10 bases. The CDR3 runs to 15 residues. CDR1 is SGHAT, CDR2 FQNNGV, per germline. V was clipped by 3 bases and J by 7 bases; unmatched bases: 6. The CDR3 loop is CASSLGLGQGNEQFF. DNA for the CDR3: TGTGCCAGCAGCTTGGGCTTGGGACAGGGGAATGAGCAGTTCTTC.

The table lists this clonotype with many counts. The chain recombines TRBV5-1 with TRBJ2-2; 11 bases agree with TRBD2. Unmatched junction bases numbered 5, after V lost 3 bases and J lost 4 bases. CDR3 size: 16 residues. Germline V gene lookup returns CDR1 SGHRS and CDR2 YFSETQ. Here the CDR3 reads CASSSTSGGLTGELFF. The CDR3 nucleotides are TGCGCCAGCAGCTCTACTAGCGGGGGCCTCACCGGGGAGCTGTTTTTT.

This clonotype was seen ten or more times. V usage is TRBV7-9 and J usage is TRBJ2-5, with TRBD2 as a possible D gene (6 bases). The germline V gene encodes CDR1 SEHNR and CDR2 FQNEAQ (reference sequence). The length of the CDR3 is 16 residues. Trimming removed 1 base from V and 3 bases from J, with 15 bases in between. The CDR3 DNA is TGTGCCAGCAGCTTAGAACTACCGGGAGAAAAAGAGACCCAGTACTTC. Amino acid sequence: CASSLELPGEKETQYF. Full variable domain (rest looked up from reference TRBV7-9 and TRBJ2-5): DTGVSQNPRHKITKRGQNVTFRCDPISEHNRLYWYRQTLGQGPEFLTYFQNEAQLEKSRLLSDRFSAERPKGSFSTLEIQRTEQGDSAMYLCASSLELPGEKETQYFGPGTRLLVL.

This clonotype was counted ten times or more. V and J are TRBV19 and TRBJ2-7; no clear D gene. The CDR3 consists of 16 residues. The germline V gene encodes CDR1 LNHDA and CDR2 SQIVND (reference sequence). Trimming took 9 bases from V and 4 from J, leaving 25 bases between them. In nucleotides, the CDR3 is TGTGCCAGCACTCGGAGACCGCTCGTCCTCAAATACGAGCAGTACGTC. It specifies CASTRRPLVLKYEQYV.

This clonotype was detected many times. The genes are TRBV4-1 and TRBJ1-6; perhaps TRBD1 as D (5 bases). V was pared by 11 bases and J by 9 bases, with 23 bases between. The CDR3 contains 15 residues. Germline V gene lookup returns CDR1 MGHRA and CDR2 YSYEKL. CDR3 bases: TGCGCCTCCACCAAGTGGGCAGGGTCGCCTTCACCCCTCCACTTT. This codes for CASTKWAGSPSPLHF.

This clonotype was seen repeatedly, ten times or more. The chain has TRBV18 and TRBJ1-2; D ambiguous. Trimming left V 5 bases short and J 7 bases short, with 17 bases between. CDR3 length equals 14 residues. The germline V gene encodes CDR1 KGHSH and CDR2 LQKENI. In DNA, the CDR3 is TGTGCCAGCTCAGGCAGTGGGCCTCGGTCTGGCTACACCTTC. The encoded protein is CASSGSGPRSGYTF.

This clonotype was seen repeatedly, ten times or more. This chain joins TRBV20-1 and TRBJ2-4; no definite D call. The CDR3 spans 14 residues. The germline gives CDR1 DFQATT, CDR2 SNEGSKA (reference sequence). V was trimmed by 6 bases and J by 0 bases, leaving 12 bases between them. DNA of the CDR3: TGCAGTGCGCGGCCCTGGAGAGCCAAAAACATTCAGTACTTC. It translates to CSARPWRAKNIQYF.

This clonotype was seen ten or more times. This chain joins TRBV6-6 and TRBJ2-1; a weak D match, TRBD1 (6 bases). Trimming pared 0 bases from V and 10 bases from J, leaving 13 bases between. The CDR3 consists of 14 residues. The V gene's germline CDR1 is MNHNY and CDR2 SVGAGI (reference sequence). The CDR3 DNA follows: TGTGCCAGCAGTTACTCTCTACAGGGCGGGGAGCAGTTCTTC. Translation: CASSYSLQGGEQFF.

V usage is TRBV6-5 and J usage is TRBJ1-6, with TRBD1 identical over 8 bases. V trimming: 4 bases; J trimming: 6 bases; junction bases outside the gene matches: 2. The CDR3 loop spans 14 amino acids. Looked up from germline, CDR1 is MNHEY and CDR2 is SVGAGI. CDR3 bases: TGTGCCAGCAGTTGGGGACAGGTTAATTCACCCCTCCACTTT. Translated, it gives CASSWGQVNSPLHF.